This TCR beta chain was identified in a study of human T cells and chemical hapten exposure. In the original processing: From 23,224 to 690,600 TCRs were found per sample, with a median of around 100,000. TCRdb re-analysed the RACE reads in MiXCR, keeping a single row per CDR3 protein. The V and J calls here are based on TCRdb, not the publication. The data show about 45,000 distinct CDR3 sequences, around 4.5% seen once. Time point indicated: healthy volunteer bleed at 2 weeks. Extraction of total RNA was performed on unfractionated whole blood. The CDR3 sequence is 12 residues long. Germline CDR1 and CDR2: DFQATT and SNEGSKA (reference sequence). V lost 2 bases, J lost 7 bases, and 9 bases lay in between.

The clonotype originates from a human donor in good health. Some clones in this sample may be carry-over from other donors' samples. The chain couples TRBV20-1 to TRBJ2-1, with D unclear. Sequenced sample: whole blood. CDR3 coding DNA: TGCAGTGCTAGATACCGAAGGAATGAGCAGTTCTTC. Its protein is CSARYRRNEQFF.